This TCR beta chain is from a study of neurological immune-mediated disorders. TCRdb re-called the 5' RACE reads with MiXCR, one entry per CDR3 protein. The table records about 10,000 distinct CDR3 sequences, approximately 24% of them present only once. This clonotype has at least ten counts. This CDR3 is built from 18 residues. J lost 2 bases, V lost 4 bases, and 14 bases had no gene match. Germline CDR1 is SGHDT and CDR2 is YYEEEE. V gene TRBV5-6 combines with J gene TRBJ2-3; 9 bases are shared with TRBD2. Material: CD8+ T cells from blood. The TCR comes from a woman in her 40s with multiple sclerosis. CDR3 residues: CASSGPSGEDIYTDTQYF. The CDR3, as DNA: TGTGCCAGCAGCGGGCCTAGCGGGGAGGACATTTACACAGATACGCAGTATTTT.